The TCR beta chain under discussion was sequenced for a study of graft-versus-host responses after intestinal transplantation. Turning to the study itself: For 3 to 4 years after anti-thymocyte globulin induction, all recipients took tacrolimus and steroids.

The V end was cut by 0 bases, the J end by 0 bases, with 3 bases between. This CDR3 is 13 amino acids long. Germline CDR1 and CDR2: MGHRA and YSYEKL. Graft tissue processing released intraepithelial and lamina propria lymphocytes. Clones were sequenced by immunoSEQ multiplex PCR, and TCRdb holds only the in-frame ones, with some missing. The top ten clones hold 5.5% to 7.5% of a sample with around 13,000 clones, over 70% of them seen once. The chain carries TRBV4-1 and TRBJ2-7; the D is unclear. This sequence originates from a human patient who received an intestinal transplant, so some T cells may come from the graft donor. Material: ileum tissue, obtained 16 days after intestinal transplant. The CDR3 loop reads CASSQDSSYEQYF. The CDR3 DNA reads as TGCGCCAGCAGCCAAGACAGCTCCTACGAGCAGTACTTC.